Listed here are 26 T cell receptor beta chains from one sample, sequenced in a study of blood T cell repertoires in COVID-19. TCRdb keeps only in-frame clones here, not all; method: immunoSEQ multiplex PCR. The data hold about 240,000 clones, with around four fifths observed a single time. Sequencing input: peripheral blood. The receptors originated from a woman aged 55-75 years with active or convalescent COVID-19.

CDR3 nucleotide sequence: TGTGCCAGTAGTGGACAGATTAGCAATCAGCCCCAGCATTTT. Residues: CASSGQISNQPQHF. The rearrangement uses TRBV19 and TRBJ1-5, with a tentative D call TRBD1 (6 bases). This CDR3 comprises 14 residues. In germline, CDR1 is LNHDA, CDR2 SQIVND (reference sequence). V gave up 5 bases and J gave up 0 bases, with 8 bases separating them.

The V call is TRBV28, the J call TRBJ1-2; 8 positions match TRBD1. Losses at the gene ends were 5 bases for V and 4 bases for J; bases not matched to a gene: 12. The CDR3 is made up of 16 amino acids. Germline CDR1 reads MDHEN; CDR2 reads SYDVKM. CDR3 bases: TGTGCCAGCAGTATACCTCGACAGGGGTGGGGCTATGGCTACACCTTC. It codes for CASSIPRQGWGYGYTF.

The gene calls are TRBV19 and TRBJ1-1; D remains unclear. The CDR3 covers 13 residues. V lost 6 bases, J lost 6 bases, and 14 bases lay in between. The germline V gene has CDR1 LNHDA and CDR2 SQIVND (reference sequence). The CDR3 DNA follows: TGTGCCAGTAGAAAGCCTACGGGAGCTGAAGCTTTCTTT. It yields the protein CASRKPTGAEAFF. Based on the CDR3 plus reference TRBV19 and TRBJ1-1, the full variable domain is DGGITQSPKYLFRKEGQNVTLSCEQNLNHDAMYWYRQDPGQGLRLIYYSQIVNDFQKGDIAEGYSVSREKKESFPLTVTSAQKNPTAFYLCASRKPTGAEAFFGQGTRLTVV.

The V and J genes are TRBV27 and TRBJ1-5; D call uncertain. Germline CDR1 MNHEY, CDR2 SMNVEV (reference sequence). CDR3 size: 16 residues. The germline V and J ends were trimmed by 5 bases and 2 bases, with 16 bases remaining between them. Here the CDR3 reads CASSLGSYGGNQPQHF. The CDR3 region has the DNA TGTGCCAGCAGTCTCGGGTCCTACGGGGGCAATCAGCCCCAGCATTTT.

The chain is built from TRBV5-4 and TRBJ2-1; 7 nucleotides match TRBD2. After removal of 2 bases from V and 2 bases from J, the junction contained 4 bases not matched to a gene. Germline assignment: CDR1 SGHNT and CDR2 YYREEE (reference sequence). This CDR3 has 15 residues. The CDR3, as DNA: TGTGCCAGCAGCTTTAAGCGGGAAACCTACAATGAGCAGTTCTTC. The encoded protein is CASSFKRETYNEQFF.

This clone was observed once. The genes are TRBV19 and TRBJ2-5; 8 bases fit TRBD1. This CDR3 region has 13 residues. V dropped 11 bases and J dropped 0; count of bases not matched to a gene: 5. The germline V gene has CDR1 LNHDA and CDR2 SQIVND (reference sequence). In DNA, the CDR3 is TGTGCCGCCTCGACAGGGGACCAAGAGACCCAGTACTTC. Its protein product is CAASTGDQETQYF.

The rearrangement links TRBV6-4 to TRBJ2-3, with a weak D call TRBD1 (5 bases). Germline CDR1 and CDR2: MRHNA and SNTAGT. V was cut by 6 bases and J by 5 bases, with 12 bases left in between. The CDR3 sequence is 13 residues long. The CDR3 loop is CASSNSGLDTQYF. The CDR3 DNA reads TGTGCCAGCAGCAACTCAGGGCTAGATACGCAGTATTTT.

This clone has just one count. The V and J genes are TRBV6-5 and TRBJ2-5; a weak D match, TRBD2 (6 bases). Germline lookup yields CDR1 MNHEY and CDR2 SVGAGI. The CDR3 sequence is 15 residues long. V was shortened by 6 bases and J by 4 bases, with 18 bases between the two germline ends. The CDR3 sequence is CASSSGREFRETQYF. As DNA, the CDR3 is TGTGCCAGCAGCTCGGGGCGGGAATTTAGAGAGACCCAGTACTTC.

This chain links TRBV25-1 with TRBJ1-2; 12 nucleotides align to TRBD1. The J segment lost 4 bases and the V segment lost 3 bases, leaving 9 bases of the junction unmatched. The germline gives CDR1 MGHDK, CDR2 SYGVNS. This CDR3 comprises 17 residues. The DNA for the CDR3 is TGTGCCAGCAGTGACCCCGGGACAGGGGGCTCTTTCTATGGCTACACCTTC. Translation gives CASSDPGTGGSFYGYTF.

The rearrangement joins TRBV11-3 to TRBJ1-1; 7 positions agree with TRBD1. The V and J ends lost 3 bases and 6 bases, in that order; junction bases with no gene match: 7. This CDR3 region has 14 residues. CDR1 SGHNT and CDR2 YENEEA come from the germline V gene. The CDR3 sequence is CASSLTGWDSEAFF. The CDR3 DNA reads as TGTGCCAGCAGCTTGACAGGGTGGGATTCTGAAGCTTTCTTT.

The chain is built from TRBV11-2 and TRBJ2-1; TRBD2 matches at 13 bases. The J segment lost 8 bases and the V segment lost 3 bases, leaving 4 bases of the junction unmatched. Germline V lookup: CDR1 SGHAT, CDR2 FQNNGV. The CDR3 extends over 15 amino acids. The CDR3 DNA sequence: TGTGCCAGCAGCTTGGGACTAGCGGGAATCTATGAGCAGTTCTTC. Translating gives CASSLGLAGIYEQFF.

The gene calls are TRBV5-1 and TRBJ2-7, with D possibly TRBD1 on 5 matching bases. V lost 0 bases, J lost 4 bases, and 8 bases lay in between. The CDR3 consists of 13 residues. Per germline, CDR1 SGHRS and CDR2 YFSETQ. The CDR3 DNA reads as TGCGCCAGCAGCTTGGATCAGGGATACGAGCAGTACTTC. Amino acid sequence: CASSLDQGYEQYF.

The chain recombines TRBV11-2 with TRBJ2-1; tentative D call: TRBD2 (6 bases). Germline CDR1 reads SGHAT; CDR2 reads FQNNGV. The V end was cut by 2 bases, the J end by 3 bases, with 14 bases between. This CDR3 has 16 residues. The CDR3 DNA reads as TGTGCCAGCAGCTTACTTAGCGGCCAAGGCTACAATGAGCAGTTCTTC. Amino acid sequence: CASSLLSGQGYNEQFF. The whole variable domain, filled in from reference TRBV11-2 and TRBJ2-1, reads EAGVAQSPRYKIIEKRQSVAFWCNPISGHATLYWYQQILGQGPKLLIQFQNNGVVDDSQLPKDRFSAERLKGVDSTLKIQPAKLEDSAVYLCASSLLSGQGYNEQFFGPGTRLTVL.

The gene calls are TRBV9 and TRBJ2-1, with 11 bases matching TRBD2. CDR1 SGDLS and CDR2 YYNGEE come from the germline V gene. The CDR3 has 15 amino acids. Trimming at V came to 4 bases and at J to 6 bases, leaving 6 bases not matched to a gene. The CDR3 nucleotides are TGTGCCAGCAGCCACGGACTAGCGGGTCCCAATGAGCAGTTCTTC. Translated: CASSHGLAGPNEQFF.

The chain couples TRBV11-3 to TRBJ1-2; a possible D gene is TRBD1 (5 bases). The length of the CDR3 is 12 residues. The germline V gene has CDR1 SGHNT and CDR2 YENEEA. V lost 2 bases to trimming and J lost 4 bases, with 5 bases between them. This CDR3 is CASSLTGYGYTF. CDR3 bases: TGTGCCAGCAGCTTAACAGGCTATGGCTACACCTTC. Together with reference TRBV11-3 and TRBJ1-2, the CDR3 gives the full variable domain: EAGVVQSPRYKIIEKKQPVAFWCNPISGHNTLYWYLQNLGQGPELLIRYENEEAVDDSQLPKDRFSAERLKGVDSTLKIQPAELGDSAVYLCASSLTGYGYTFGSGTRLTVV.

The J gene is TRBJ2-3, the V gene TRBV30; 12 nucleotides align to TRBD2. Germline V gene data show CDR1 as GTSNPN and CDR2 as SVGIG (reference sequence). The V and J ends lost 3 bases and 5 bases, in that order; junction bases with no gene match: 3. The CDR3 runs to 14 residues. CDR3 in amino acids: CAWRPGLAGDTQYF. The DNA for the CDR3 is TGTGCCTGGAGGCCGGGACTAGCGGGAGATACGCAGTATTTT.

V and J are TRBV10-3 and TRBJ1-4; 12 bases fit TRBD1. Germline V CDR1 and CDR2: ENHRY, SYGVKD. J gave up 7 bases and V 10 bases, and 1 base lay outside the gene matches. The CDR3 totals 12 residues. Written as DNA, the CDR3 is TGTGCCACGGGACAGGGGGCTGAAAAACTGTTTTTT. Translating it yields CATGQGAEKLFF.

V is TRBV7-9 and J is TRBJ1-1; possible D gene TRBD1, 5 bases. This CDR3 is 19 amino acids long. CDR1 and CDR2 from the germline V gene are SEHNR and FQNEAQ (reference sequence). The V end lost 2 bases, the J end lost 1 base, and 23 bases lay between the germline ends. The CDR3 DNA sequence: TGTGCCAGCAGCTTATCATGGGGAAGGACAACCGGCCAGAACACTGAAGCTTTCTTT. It encodes CASSLSWGRTTGQNTEAFF.

The rearrangement joins TRBV28 to TRBJ2-5; 9 bases agree with TRBD2. Germline V lookup: CDR1 MDHEN, CDR2 SYDVKM. Trimming cost V 3 bases and J 2 bases; bases outside gene matches: 13. The CDR3 covers 18 residues. The CDR3 DNA follows: TGTGCCAGCAGTTTTTATTCCATAGCGGGGGAGGATCAAGAGACCCAGTACTTC. It translates to CASSFYSIAGEDQETQYF.

The genes are TRBV6-5 and TRBJ1-2, with TRBD1 as a possible D gene (5 bases). V shed 5 bases and J shed 3 bases, with 13 bases lying between them. The CDR3 sequence is 14 residues long. The germline CDR1 and CDR2 sequences are MNHEY and SVGAGI. The CDR3 nucleotides read TGTGCCAGCAGTCCTATAGGGGCTGACTATGGCTACACCTTC. Translation gives CASSPIGADYGYTF.

This chain uses TRBV7-9 with TRBJ2-2; a weak D match, TRBD1 (6 bases). Looked up from germline, CDR1 is SEHNR and CDR2 is FQNEAQ (reference sequence). Trimming pared 5 bases from V and 1 base from J, leaving 11 bases between. This CDR3 spans 15 amino acids. The CDR3 loop reads CASSLGQMNTGELFF. CDR3 DNA: TGTGCCAGCAGCCTGGGACAAATGAACACCGGGGAGCTGTTTTTT. The variable domain in full, completed from reference TRBV7-9 and TRBJ2-2, reads DTGVSQNPRHKITKRGQNVTFRCDPISEHNRLYWYRQTLGQGPEFLTYFQNEAQLEKSRLLSDRFSAERPKGSFSTLEIQRTEQGDSAMYLCASSLGQMNTGELFFGEGSRLTVL.

This clone is a singleton in its sample. The V and J genes are TRBV5-1 and TRBJ1-4; D is uncertain. V lost 4 bases and J lost 3, with 13 bases in between. CDR1 is SGHRS and CDR2 is YFSETQ in the germline V gene. The CDR3 length is 15 residues. CDR3 region: CASSHALRANEKLFF. DNA for the CDR3: TGCGCCAGCAGCCACGCTTTGAGGGCTAATGAAAAACTGTTTTTT.

Here the CDR3 DNA reads TGTGCCAGCAGTGGCCTTGAAAGCACAGATACGCAGTATTTT. As protein: CASSGLESTDTQYF. The chain uses TRBV6-6 and TRBJ2-3; no clear D gene. The CDR3 runs 14 residues. The germline V and J ends were trimmed by 5 bases and 0 bases, with 9 bases remaining between them. CDR1 MNHNY and CDR2 SVGAGI come from the germline V gene (reference sequence).

The chain joins TRBV7-8 to TRBJ1-1, with D possibly being TRBD1 (5 bases). Germline assignment: CDR1 SGHVS and CDR2 FQNEAQ. Trimming shortened V by 1 base and J by 1 base, and 10 bases separated the two germline ends. There are 15 residues in the CDR3. CDR3 protein: CASSLGGRQNTEAFF. DNA of the CDR3: TGTGCCAGCAGCTTAGGGGGCAGGCAGAACACTGAAGCTTTCTTT.

The J gene is TRBJ2-5, the V gene TRBV10-3; 8 positions agree with TRBD1. CDR1 and CDR2 (germline): ENHRY, SYGVKD. This CDR3 contains 13 residues. The ends lost 8 bases at V and 3 bases at J; junction bases unmatched: 5. CDR3 in DNA: TGTGCCATCGCGGGACAGGAGAAAGAGACCCAGTACTTC. Translation gives CAIAGQEKETQYF.

This chain joins TRBV2 and TRBJ2-5; a possible D gene is TRBD2 (6 bases). The germline V gene encodes CDR1 SNHLY and CDR2 FYNNEI. The CDR3 has 15 amino acids. V was cut by 3 bases and J by 5 bases, with 16 bases left in between. CDR3 protein: CASSDTWGLGETQYF. As DNA, the CDR3 is TGTGCCAGCAGTGACACTTGGGGACTGGGGGAGACCCAGTACTTC.